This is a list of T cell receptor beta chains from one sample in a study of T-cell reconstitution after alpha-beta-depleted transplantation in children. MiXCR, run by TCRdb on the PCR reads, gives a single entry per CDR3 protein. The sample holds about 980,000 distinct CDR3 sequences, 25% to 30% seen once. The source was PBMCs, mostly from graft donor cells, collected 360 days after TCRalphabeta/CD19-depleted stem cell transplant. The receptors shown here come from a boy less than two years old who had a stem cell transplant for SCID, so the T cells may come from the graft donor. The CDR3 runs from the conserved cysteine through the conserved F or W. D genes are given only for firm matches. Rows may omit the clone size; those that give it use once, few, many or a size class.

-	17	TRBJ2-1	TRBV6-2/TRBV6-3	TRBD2	CASSPAAAGGGDPEQFF	TGTGCCAGCAGCCCCGCTGCGGCGGGGGGTGGAGACCCTGAGCAGTTCTTC
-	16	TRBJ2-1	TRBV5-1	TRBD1	CASSPPRQGANYEQFF	TGCGCCAGCAGCCCGCCAAGACAGGGGGCGAACTATGAGCAGTTCTTC
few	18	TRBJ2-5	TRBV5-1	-	CASSLWAPNAGYQETQYF	TGCGCCAGCAGCTTGTGGGCCCCAAACGCGGGGTACCAAGAGACCCAGTACTTC
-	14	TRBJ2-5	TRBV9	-	CASSVGGIQETQYF	TGTGCCAGCAGCGTAGGTGGGATTCAAGAGACCCAGTACTTC
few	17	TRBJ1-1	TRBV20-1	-	CSARDDRAGRWDTEAFF	TGCAGTGCTAGAGATGATAGGGCGGGGAGGTGGGACACTGAAGCTTTCTTT
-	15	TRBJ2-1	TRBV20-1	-	CSARAPAGADNEQFF	TGCAGTGCTAGAGCACCCGCGGGGGCGGACAATGAGCAGTTCTTC
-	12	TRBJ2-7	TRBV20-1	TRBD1	CSAQTGGEVQYF	TGCAGTGCGCAGACAGGGGGCGAAGTGCAGTACTTC
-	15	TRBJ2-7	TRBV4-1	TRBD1	CASSKRQGDAYEQYF	TGCGCCAGCAGCAAAAGACAGGGGGACGCCTACGAGCAGTACTTC
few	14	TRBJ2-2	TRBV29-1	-	CSVGSQGYTGELFF	TGCAGCGTTGGCTCTCAGGGATACACCGGGGAGCTGTTTTTT
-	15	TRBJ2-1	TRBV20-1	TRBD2	CSARVKASGDNEQFF	TGCAGTGCTAGAGTCAAGGCTAGCGGGGACAATGAGCAGTTCTTC
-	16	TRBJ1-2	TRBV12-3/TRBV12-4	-	CASSLRLESENYGYTF	TGTGCCAGCAGTTTGAGGTTGGAATCTGAGAACTATGGCTACACCTTC
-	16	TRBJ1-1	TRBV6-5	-	CASSYSGGRTNTEAFF	TGTGCCAGCAGTTACTCCGGGGGACGGACGAACACTGAAGCTTTCTTT
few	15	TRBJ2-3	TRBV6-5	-	CASSYTGYNTDTQYF	TGTGCCAGCAGTTATACGGGGTACAACACAGATACGCAGTATTTT
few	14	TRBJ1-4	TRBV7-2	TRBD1	CASSRDRVNEKLFF	TGTGCCAGCAGCCGAGACAGGGTTAATGAAAAACTGTTTTTT
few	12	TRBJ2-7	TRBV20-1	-	CSASTRGREQYF	TGCAGTGCTAGTACTAGGGGCCGCGAGCAGTACTTC
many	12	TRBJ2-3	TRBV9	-	CASSPQADTQYF	TGTGCCAGCAGCCCCCAAGCAGATACGCAGTATTTT
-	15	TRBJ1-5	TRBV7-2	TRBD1	CASSITGGANQPQHF	TGTGCCAGCAGCATTACAGGGGGGGCGAATCAGCCCCAGCATTTT
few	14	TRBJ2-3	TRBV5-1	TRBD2	CASSLAIAGETQYF	TGCGCCAGCAGCTTGGCGATAGCGGGGGAGACGCAGTATTTT
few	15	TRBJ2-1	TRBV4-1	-	CASSQGSRPTEEQFF	TGCGCCAGCAGCCAAGGATCACGCCCCACGGAGGAGCAGTTCTTC
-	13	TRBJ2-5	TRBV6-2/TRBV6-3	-	CASRGLPQETQYF	TGTGCCAGCAGGGGACTGCCTCAAGAGACCCAGTACTTC
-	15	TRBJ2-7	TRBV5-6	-	CASSRSGDITYEQYF	TGTGCCAGCAGCCGGAGCGGGGACATCACCTACGAGCAGTACTTC
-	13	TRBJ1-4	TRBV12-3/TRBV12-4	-	CASRRGGDEKLFF	TGTGCCAGCAGGAGGGGTGGGGATGAAAAACTGTTTTTT
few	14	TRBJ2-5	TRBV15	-	CATSREGIQETQYF	TGTGCCACCAGCAGAGAGGGAATCCAAGAGACCCAGTACTTC
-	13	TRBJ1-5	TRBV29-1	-	CSVEGDSNQPQHF	TGCAGCGTTGAGGGGGATAGCAATCAGCCCCAGCATTTT
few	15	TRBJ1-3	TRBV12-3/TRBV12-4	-	CASSFRGREGNTIYF	TGTGCCAGCAGTTTTCGGGGGCGGGAGGGGAACACCATATATTTT
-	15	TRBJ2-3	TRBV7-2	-	CASSVTGTYTDTQYF	TGTGCCAGCAGCGTTACCGGGACCTACACAGATACGCAGTATTTT
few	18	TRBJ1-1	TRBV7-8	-	CASSPSGWSRGMNTEAFF	TGTGCCAGCAGCCCGAGCGGCTGGAGTAGGGGAATGAACACTGAAGCTTTCTTT
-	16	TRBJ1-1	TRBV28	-	CASSLWGQGGNTEAFF	TGTGCCAGCAGTTTATGGGGGCAGGGAGGGAACACTGAAGCTTTCTTT
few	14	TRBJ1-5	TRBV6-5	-	CASSYGQGNQPQHF	TGTGCCAGCAGTTATGGGCAGGGAAATCAGCCCCAGCATTTT
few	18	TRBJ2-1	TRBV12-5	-	CASGLVVGHRLSYNEQFF	TGTGCTAGTGGTTTGGTGGTGGGACACAGGCTTTCCTACAATGAGCAGTTCTTC
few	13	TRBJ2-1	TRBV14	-	CASSQDAYNEQFF	TGTGCCAGCAGCCAAGATGCCTACAATGAGCAGTTCTTC
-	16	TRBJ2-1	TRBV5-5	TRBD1	CASSPLTGTGYNEQFF	TGTGCCAGCAGCCCTTTAACCGGGACAGGGTACAATGAGCAGTTCTTC
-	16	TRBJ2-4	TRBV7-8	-	CASSLVGGASKNIQYF	TGTGCCAGCAGCTTAGTGGGGGGCGCCTCCAAAAACATTCAGTACTTC
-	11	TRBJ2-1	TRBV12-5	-	CASGLGSEQFF	TGTGCTAGTGGTTTGGGATCTGAGCAGTTCTTC
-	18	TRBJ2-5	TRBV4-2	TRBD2	CASSLGAGLDSGQETQYF	TGTGCCAGCAGCCTTGGGGCGGGGCTTGATAGCGGGCAAGAGACCCAGTACTTC
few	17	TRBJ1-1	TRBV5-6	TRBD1	CASSLLGQGKRNTEAFF	TGTGCCAGCAGCTTGCTGGGACAGGGAAAGAGGAACACTGAAGCTTTCTTT
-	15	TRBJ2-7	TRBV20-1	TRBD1	CSARTTGTGTYEQYF	TGCAGTGCTAGAACTACAGGGACAGGCACCTACGAGCAGTACTTC
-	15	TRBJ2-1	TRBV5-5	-	CASSFGWSAYNEQFF	TGTGCCAGCAGCTTCGGATGGTCAGCTTACAATGAGCAGTTCTTC
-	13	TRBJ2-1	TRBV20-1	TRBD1	CSARWDRANEQFF	TGCAGTGCTAGATGGGACAGGGCAAATGAGCAGTTCTTC
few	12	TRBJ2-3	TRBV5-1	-	CASSFPENTQYF	TGCGCCAGCAGCTTCCCCGAGAATACGCAGTATTTT
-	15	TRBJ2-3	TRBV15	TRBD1	CATSSGGQGRDTQYF	TGTGCCACCAGCAGTGGGGGACAGGGGCGAGATACGCAGTATTTT
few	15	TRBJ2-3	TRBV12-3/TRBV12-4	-	CASSPNVGFTDTQYF	TGTGCCAGCAGTCCGAATGTGGGGTTCACAGATACGCAGTATTTT
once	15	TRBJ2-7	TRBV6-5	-	CASSYSPLSPGEQYF	TGTGCCAGCAGTTACTCCCCCCTATCTCCTGGCGAGCAGTACTTC
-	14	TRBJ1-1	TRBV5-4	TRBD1	CASSLGQIDTEAFF	TGTGCCAGCAGCCTGGGACAGATAGACACTGAAGCTTTCTTT
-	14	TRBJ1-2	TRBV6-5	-	CASILSHVGYGYTF	TGTGCCAGCATCCTTTCGCATGTTGGCTATGGCTACACCTTC
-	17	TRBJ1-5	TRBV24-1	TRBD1	CATSRTGGPNSNQPQHF	TGTGCCACCAGTAGGACAGGGGGCCCGAATAGCAATCAGCCCCAGCATTTT
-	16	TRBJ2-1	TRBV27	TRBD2	CASSLANPRGGNEQFF	TGTGCCAGCAGTTTAGCAAACCCCCGGGGGGGCAATGAGCAGTTCTTC
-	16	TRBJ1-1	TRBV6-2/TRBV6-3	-	CASSYKQGGSKAEAFF	TGTGCCAGCAGTTACAAACAGGGCGGTAGTAAAGCTGAAGCTTTCTTT
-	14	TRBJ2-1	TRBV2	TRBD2	CASRGTSGYNEQFF	TGTGCCAGCAGGGGGACTAGCGGCTACAATGAGCAGTTCTTC